This T cell receptor beta chain was captured by sequencing in a study of cytomegalovirus exposure and HLA in healthy donors. Study-level points and caveats: Reports credit the classifier with highly specific, highly sensitive diagnosis of cytomegalovirus status. Immune exposure information available was restricted to CMV serostatus.

The PCR made use of 60 Vbeta and 13 Jbeta primers. In the original processing: In a later analysis, 75 million to 85 million unique TCR beta chains included roughly 11 million shared by two or more donors. Profiled with immunoSEQ multiplex PCR; TCRdb holds only in-frame clones, not every one. For V, J and clone size, that table is used; D and trimming come from the DNA. In the table there are some 190,000 clones, more than 65% of which are singletons. Details on this clone: What it binds is not known.

The source material was PBMCs. This TCR was sampled from a man between 35 and 55 years old in good health and CMV-seropositive.

DNA of the CDR3: TGTGCCAGCAGTGAGGGACAGGGGGTATGGTGTGGCTACACCTTC. Translating it yields CASSEGQGVWCGYTF. The chain recombines TRBV2 with TRBJ1-2; 11 nucleotides line up with TRBD1. Per germline, CDR1 SNHLY and CDR2 FYNNEI. V trimming: 3 bases; J trimming: 7 bases; junction bases outside the gene matches: 7. This CDR3 has 15 amino acids.